The T cell receptor (beta chain) under discussion was sequenced for a study of shared clonotypes between healthy human individuals. The study's findings and limits: Donor clonotype sharing was expected to depend on sequencing depth.

Turning to this clone: Its antigen is not known. At one of its ends the junction is not consistent with the germline gene, which may arise from a read error. Other DNA sequences within the sample encode an identical CDR3.

Germline-derived CDR1 and CDR2 are SGHVS and FNYEAQ. This CDR3 is built from 13 residues. Sequencing used immunoSEQ multiplex PCR; TCRdb keeps in-frame clones, though not all of them. The table includes approximately 2.5 million clones, around 90% detected once. This TCR derives from a man younger than 35 in good health. Input material: naive CD4+ T cells sorted from blood. Sample subset: CD45RA+ positively selected. The chain carries TRBV7-6 and TRBJ1-1; no definite D call. The CDR3 nucleotides read TGTGCCAGCAGCTTAGGTTCTATGACTGAGGCTTTCTTT. The encoded protein is CASSLGSMTEAFF. Based on the CDR3 plus reference TRBV7-6 and TRBJ1-1, the full variable domain is GAGVSQSPRYKVTKRGQDVALRCDPISGHVSLYWYRQALGQGPEFLTYFNYEAQQDKSGLPNDRFSAERPEGSISTLTIQRTEQRDSAMYRCASSLGSMTEAFFGQGTRLTVV.